Listed below are T cell receptor beta chains from one sample, sequenced in a study of blood T cell repertoires in COVID-19. Clones were sequenced by immunoSEQ multiplex PCR, and TCRdb holds only the in-frame ones, with some missing. The sample shows 350,000 or so clones, 70% to 90% of them seen only once. The sample taken for sequencing was peripheral blood. These receptors came from a woman in her 30s with COVID-19, enrolled during active disease. CDR3s leave out the opening cysteine and the closing phenylalanine or tryptophan. Expanded clones get a size class; other rows say once, few or many, or leave the size out.

size: -
J: TRBJ1-2
V: TRBV27
CDR3: ASSFRAGNGYT

size: few
J: TRBJ1-6
V: TRBV28
CDR3: ASSLRAYNSPLH

size: -
J: TRBJ1-1
V: TRBV7-3
CDR3: ASSPTKDIGGAF

size: -
J: TRBJ2-3
V: TRBV19
CDR3: ASSNRGWEIPQY

size: -
J: TRBJ2-5
V: TRBV7-2
CDR3: ASSGQPGQQETQY

size: -
J: TRBJ2-1
V: TRBV19
CDR3: ASSWTSGGRGFNEQF

size: once
J: TRBJ2-5
V: TRBV5-1
CDR3: ASSLVGLEETQY

size: -
J: TRBJ1-1
V: TRBV6-5
CDR3: ASRPRTDRAF

size: -
J: TRBJ1-6
V: TRBV7-8
CDR3: ASSRDISNSPLH

size: -
J: TRBJ2-4
V: TRBV5-1
CDR3: ASSLNPENIQY

size: -
J: TRBJ1-3
V: TRBV11-3
CDR3: ASSHSVGNTIY

size: -
J: TRBJ1-4
V: TRBV30
CDR3: AWSVGGADEKLF

size: once
J: TRBJ1-1
V: TRBV6-5
CDR3: ASSNSLMNTEAF

size: -
J: TRBJ2-7
V: TRBV2
CDR3: ASSGWSGVGYEQY

size: -
J: TRBJ1-5
V: TRBV12-3/TRBV12-4
CDR3: ASSSSGAPQH

size: -
J: TRBJ1-1
V: TRBV28
CDR3: ASSSPGRGEAF

size: few
J: TRBJ2-2
V: TRBV14
CDR3: ASSQGGRDLRSGELF

size: -
J: TRBJ2-1
V: TRBV6-2/TRBV6-3
CDR3: ASSLRGKATGEQF

size: -
J: TRBJ2-3
V: TRBV5-1
CDR3: ASSPGTSVTDTQY

size: -
J: TRBJ2-2
V: TRBV10-3
CDR3: AISAGQAGGTGELF

size: once
J: TRBJ2-7
V: TRBV12-3/TRBV12-4
CDR3: ASSFAGSYEQY

size: -
J: TRBJ2-1
V: TRBV2
CDR3: ATTGYNEQF